This T cell receptor (beta chain) was profiled in a study of blood T cell repertoires in COVID-19. In the study overall: Samples taken during acute and convalescent COVID-19 were collected in the United States, Italy and Spain. PBMCs, B-cell-depleted T cells, or T cells provided the cDNA or gDNA that made up the material.

The germline CDR1 and CDR2 sequences are SGHDT and YYEEEE. The CDR3 is made up of 16 amino acids. Trimming removed 2 bases from V and 3 bases from J, with 17 bases in between. Original data processing: By means of reference gene primer amplification, nucleated cell counts were estimated. Assay: immunoSEQ multiplex PCR; the TCRdb copy retains only in-frame clones and omits some. That table gives V, J and clone size, and the DNA gave D and trimming. The sample lists about 240,000 clones, roughly four fifths occurring once. Seattle-derived patients entered the study during active infection and were followed longitudinally.

The sample consisted of peripheral blood. The receptor was derived from an elderly woman with COVID-19, enrolled during active disease. The V gene is TRBV5-6, the J gene TRBJ1-1, with D hard to call. As DNA, the CDR3 is TGTGCCAGCAGCTTCCGGCGGCCTCTACGGGACACTGAAGCTTTCTTT. It translates to CASSFRRPLRDTEAFF.